This entry is about one TCR beta chain. This clone was observed a few times. What this receptor recognizes is not known. It has no much larger one-base neighbor in the sample; base qualities were not kept. The source of the sample is a study of T cells in narcolepsy (dated by TCRdb to between 2018 and 2020). In the study overall: The study enrolled patients with narcolepsy type 1 or type 2 (NT1, NT2) together with healthy control donors. Autoreactive T cells targeting hypocretin neuron self-antigens (hypocretin, TRIB2) were sought in narcolepsy patients, and TCR Vbeta sequencing was used to track clonotypes in blood and CSF.

Its CDR3 holds 13 amino acids, cysteine through phenylalanine. The only DNA kept is the CDR3, 39 bases in frame from the first base. The germline ends are 9 bases apart after V is trimmed by 2 bases and J by 5 bases. As encoded in the germline V gene (reference sequence), CDR1 is SEHNR while CDR2 is FQNEAQ. Broad study findings and their caveats: In plots comparing CSF and blood CD4+ T cell clonotypes from the same patient, HCRT-specific and TRIB2-specific autoreactive clonotypes were highlighted. Autoreactive clonotypes were reported to be detected serially in the blood of the same patients and of different patients, but not in the blood of healthy controls.

Patient cerebrospinal fluid T cells were first expanded in vitro, and CD4+ or CD8+ T cells were then sorted for TCR Vbeta sequencing. The method was the immunoSEQ multiplex PCR assay. On the authors' methods: For paired CSF and blood samples, clonotype sharing was expressed as the percentage of total CSF clonotypes that were also found in blood. What TCRdb holds here is the immuneACCESS table cut down to in-frame rearrangements. Part of the clones is not present; checked against another copy, under half of the missing clones reflect an unresolved V gene, and the others are unexplained. V and J calls plus clone size are reproduced from that table; the DNA served to infer D and trimming. This sample holds fewer than 550 clones; approximately 31% were observed only once. The top ten clones comprise 44% of the sample.

The sequence is built from TRBV7-9 and TRBJ1-1, and possibly TRBD1, on 5 matching bases. This receptor was obtained from a human donor with narcolepsy. Sequenced material: cultured CD4+ T cells from cerebrospinal fluid. Here is the DNA: TGTGCCAGCAGCTTAATAGACAGAACTGAAGCTTTCTTT. This encodes CASSLIDRTEAFF.